This TCR beta chain was profiled in a study of T cell responses to AZD1222 COVID-19 vaccine. Study-level points and caveats: Seropositive status at baseline applied to only five or six AZD1222 recipients. After the peak T cell response, and only then, were repertoires sampled. Regions 160-218 and 743-854 held dominance among vaccine-associated CD4 TCRs, which spanned spike. Possibly, clonal diversity was underestimated; donors were largely white British and included more females.

Clones were sequenced by immunoSEQ multiplex PCR, and TCRdb holds only the in-frame ones, with some missing. The sample lists 50,000 to 70,000 clones; roughly 85% were seen once. With respect to this clone: What it recognizes is unknown.

Germline V gene lookup returns CDR1 MNHEY and CDR2 SVGEGT. The CDR3 runs 16 residues. The V end lost 0 bases, the J end lost 1 base, and 9 bases lay between the germline ends. The input for sequencing was peripheral blood, taken on day 0 of MenACWY control vaccination. The chain employs TRBV6-2 or TRBV6-3 and TRBJ1-4, with D unresolved. This sequence originates from an adult in good health. The CDR3 nucleotides are TGTGCCAGCAGTTACTCGATGAAGGGAACTAATGAAAAACTGTTTTTT. It is translated as CASSYSMKGTNEKLFF.